This T cell receptor beta chain is from a study of blood T cell repertoires in COVID-19. Study-wide background: T cells, B-cell-depleted T cells, or PBMCs supplied cDNA or gDNA.

One Seattle source followed patients from active infection through their disease course. The CDR3 length is 15 residues. V dropped 5 bases and J dropped 7; count of bases not matched to a gene: 4. Germline values: CDR1 SGHVS, CDR2 FNYEAQ. Sequenced by immunoSEQ multiplex PCR; TCRdb stores in-frame clones only, minus some. The sample has about 480,000 clones, 89% seen once; the top ten hold 0.75% to 0.9%. The receptor's source is a young man with COVID-19, enrolled during active disease. Material: peripheral blood. V and J are TRBV7-6 and TRBJ1-6, with 11 bases identical to TRBD1. This chain's CDR3 is CASSKGQGANSPLHF. DNA for the CDR3: TGTGCCAGCAGCAAAGGACAGGGGGCGAATTCACCCCTCCACTTT.